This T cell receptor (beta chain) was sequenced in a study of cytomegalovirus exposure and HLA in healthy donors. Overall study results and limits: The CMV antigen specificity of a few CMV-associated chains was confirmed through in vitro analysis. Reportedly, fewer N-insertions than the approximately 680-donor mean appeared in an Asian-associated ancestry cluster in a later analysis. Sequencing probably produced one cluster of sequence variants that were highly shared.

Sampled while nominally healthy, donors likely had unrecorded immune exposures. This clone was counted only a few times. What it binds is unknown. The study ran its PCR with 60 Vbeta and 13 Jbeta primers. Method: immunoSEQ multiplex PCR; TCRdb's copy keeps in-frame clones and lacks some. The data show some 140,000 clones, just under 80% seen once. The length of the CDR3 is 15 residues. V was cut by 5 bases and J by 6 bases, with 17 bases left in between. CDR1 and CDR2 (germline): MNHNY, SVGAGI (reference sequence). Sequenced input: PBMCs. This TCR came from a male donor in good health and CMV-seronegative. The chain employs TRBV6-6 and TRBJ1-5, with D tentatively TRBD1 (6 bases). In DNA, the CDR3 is TGTGCCAGCAGTCAACAGGGAGGGGAGGCTCAGCCCCAGCATTTT. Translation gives CASSQQGGEAQPQHF.